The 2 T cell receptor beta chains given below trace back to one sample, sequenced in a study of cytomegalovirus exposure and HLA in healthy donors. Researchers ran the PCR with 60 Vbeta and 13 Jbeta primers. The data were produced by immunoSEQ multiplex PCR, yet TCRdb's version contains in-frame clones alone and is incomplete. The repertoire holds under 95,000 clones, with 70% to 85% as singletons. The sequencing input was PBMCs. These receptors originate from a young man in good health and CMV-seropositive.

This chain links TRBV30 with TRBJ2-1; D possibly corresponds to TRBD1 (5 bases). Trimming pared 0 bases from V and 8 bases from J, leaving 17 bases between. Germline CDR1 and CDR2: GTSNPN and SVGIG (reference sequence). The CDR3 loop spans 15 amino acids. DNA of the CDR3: TGTGCCTGGAGTGTACTCCTATCCAAAGGGGATGAGCAGTTCTTC. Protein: CAWSVLLSKGDEQFF.

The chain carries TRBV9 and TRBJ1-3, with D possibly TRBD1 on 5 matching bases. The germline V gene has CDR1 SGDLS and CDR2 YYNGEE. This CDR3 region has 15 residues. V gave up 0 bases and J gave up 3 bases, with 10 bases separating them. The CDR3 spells CASSVAMGGGNTIYF. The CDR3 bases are TGTGCCAGCAGCGTAGCTATGGGGGGTGGAAACACCATATATTTT.